The 9 T cell receptor beta chains in this list originate from one sample, sequenced in a study of T-cell reconstitution after alpha-beta-depleted transplantation in children. Unique molecular identifiers were incorporated during preparation of the TCRbeta library. TCRdb re-called the PCR reads with MiXCR, one entry per CDR3 protein. Of 600,000 or so distinct CDR3 sequences in the sample, under 25% were seen once. Sequencing used PBMCs, mostly from graft donor cells, obtained 360 days after TCRalphabeta/CD19-depleted stem cell transplant. The receptors derive from a boy in the first two years of life who had a stem cell transplant for acute myeloid leukemia, so the T cells may come from the graft donor.

The V and J genes are TRBV20-1 and TRBJ2-5, with 7 bases identical to TRBD1. CDR3 length equals 14 residues. The V gene end was trimmed by 2 bases and the J gene end by 2 bases; junction bases not matched to a gene: 5. Germline CDR1 is DFQATT and CDR2 is SNEGSKA (reference sequence). The CDR3 region has the DNA TGCAGTGCTAGATCAGGGGGTTGGCAAGAGACCCAGTACTTC. Amino acid sequence: CSARSGGWQETQYF.

This rearrangement joins TRBV29-1 to TRBJ2-4, with TRBD1 identical over 8 bases. The J segment lost 6 bases and the V segment lost 5 bases, leaving 6 bases of the junction unmatched. Germline V gene sequence: CDR1 SQVTM, CDR2 ANQGSEA. CDR3 length: 13 amino acids. CDR3 region: CSVLRGPGNIQYF. In nucleotides, the CDR3 is TGCAGCGTTCTCAGGGGGCCGGGAAACATTCAGTACTTC. Full variable domain (rest looked up from reference TRBV29-1 and TRBJ2-4): SAVISQKPSRDICQRGTSLTIQCQVDSQVTMMFWYRQQPGQSLTLIATANQGSEATYESGFVIDKFPISRPNLTFSTLTVSNMSPEDSSIYLCSVLRGPGNIQYFGAGTRLSVL.

This clonotype was observed at least ten times. This sequence joins TRBV7-2 and TRBJ2-5; 7 positions agree with TRBD1. The CDR3 has 15 residues. The ends lost 4 bases at V and 4 bases at J; junction bases unmatched: 9. Germline lookup yields CDR1 SGHTA and CDR2 FQGNSA. CDR3 nucleotides: TGTGCCAGCAGCTACGACAGGGAAGTCATAGAGACCCAGTACTTC. Translated, it gives CASSYDREVIETQYF.

The chain couples TRBV20-1 to TRBJ1-2, with D tentatively TRBD1 (6 bases). V gave up 6 bases and J gave up 0 bases, with 20 bases separating them. The CDR3 loop spans 16 amino acids. The germline gives CDR1 DFQATT, CDR2 SNEGSKA (reference sequence). The CDR3 loop reads CSARGVVPPANYGYTF. The CDR3 DNA reads TGCAGTGCCAGGGGAGTGGTCCCTCCTGCTAACTATGGCTACACCTTC.

Of note for this clonotype: Just one base apart from a much larger clone, this may be a read error. The J gene is TRBJ1-2, the V gene TRBV12-3 or TRBV12-4; the D gene is possibly TRBD1 (5 bases). Trimming removed 2 bases from V and 4 bases from J, with 8 bases in between. The CDR3 length is 13 residues. CDR3 in DNA: TGTGCCAGCAGTTTATCAGGGCCCTATGGCTACACCTTC. This translates into CASSLSGPYGYTF.

The chain employs TRBV12-3 or TRBV12-4 and TRBJ2-3; D remains unclear. The V and J ends lost 4 bases and 6 bases respectively, with 17 bases between them. CDR3 size: 15 residues. The CDR3 sequence: CASSSTHLGVDTQYF. In nucleotides, the CDR3 is TGTGCCAGCAGTTCGACCCATCTTGGGGTGGATACGCAGTATTTT.

J is TRBJ2-6 and V is TRBV11-2, with 8 bases lining up with TRBD1. V lost 5 bases and J lost 1; bases outside the gene matches: 10. CDR3 length equals 18 residues. Germline V CDR1 and CDR2: SGHAT, FQNNGV. CDR3 nucleotide sequence: TGTGCCAGCAGCACGGGACAGGACCGACCTTCTGGGGCCAACGTCCTGACTTTC. This encodes CASSTGQDRPSGANVLTF.

This clonotype was observed a few times. This chain links TRBV20-1 with TRBJ2-1, with D perhaps matching TRBD2 (5 bases). Germline CDR1 reads DFQATT; CDR2 reads SNEGSKA (reference sequence). Trimming shortened V by 0 bases and J by 0 bases, and 12 bases separated the two germline ends. CDR3 size: 16 residues. CDR3 coding DNA: TGCAGTGCTAGAGATCTGGATAGCGACTCCTACAATGAGCAGTTCTTC. This encodes CSARDLDSDSYNEQFF.

This clonotype was seen a few times. The V gene is TRBV20-1, the J gene TRBJ2-5; D gene ambiguous. Germline V gene data show CDR1 as DFQATT and CDR2 as SNEGSKA (reference sequence). The CDR3 totals 13 residues. V shed 5 bases and J shed 5 bases, with 15 bases lying between them. CDR3 amino acids: CSAPPASRETQYF. CDR3 sequence (DNA): TGCAGTGCTCCACCGGCCAGTAGGGAGACCCAGTACTTC.